What follows describes a single T cell receptor beta chain. Antigen: not known. Terminally differentiated effector memory CD45RA+ cells were excluded by CCR7 positive selection of CD45RO-negative cells. Germline CDR1 reads MGHDK; CDR2 reads SYGVNS. The CDR3 length is 15 residues. Trimming cost V 6 bases and J 12 bases; bases outside gene matches: 15. This specimen comes from a study of shared clonotypes between healthy human individuals. Clones were sequenced by immunoSEQ multiplex PCR, and TCRdb holds only the in-frame ones, with some missing. The table lists roughly 2.1 million clones, under 95% of them singletons, with 1.7% in the top ten. Study results and limitations: Relative to their counterparts shared across all four donors, non-shared clonotypes exhibited diminished generation probabilities.

This TCR was recovered from a man aged 18 to 35 in good health. Some clones in this sample may be carry-over from other donors' samples. The chain recombines TRBV25-1 with TRBJ1-3, with 9 bases lining up with TRBD1. Sequences were obtained from naive CD8+ T cells from PBMCs. The CDR3 bases are TGTGCCAGCAGCTATCCGGGACAGGGAGTTGTTGGCATATATTTT. This translates into CASSYPGQGVVGIYF.